The rows below give T cell receptor beta chains drawn from one sample of a study of blood T cell repertoires in COVID-19. Data came from immunoSEQ multiplex PCR; TCRdb stores just in-frame clones and leaves some out. The sample carries about 180,000 clones, roughly 80% recorded once. The sequenced material came from PBMCs or T cells enriched from blood (not recorded which). Source of these receptors: a woman aged 50 to 60 who had recovered from COVID-19. Each CDR3 is given with its conserved first and last residue. The D gene is left open where the match is weak. Size values are once, few and many counts, or a class for expanded clones, and some rows have none.

d_call: TRBD2
cdr3_length: 15
j_call: TRBJ2-6
clone_size: few
v_call: TRBV6-5
cdr3_nt: TGTGCCTCTAGCGGGAGATCGTCTGGGGCCAACGTCCTGACTTTC
cdr3_aa: CASSGRSSGANVLTF

d_call: TRBD2
cdr3_length: 14
j_call: TRBJ2-7
clone_size: NA
v_call: TRBV28
cdr3_nt: TGTGCCAGCAGTCAAAGCGGGAGAGCCTACGAGCAGTACTTC
cdr3_aa: CASSQSGRAYEQYF

d_call: TRBD2
cdr3_length: 16
j_call: TRBJ2-3
clone_size: NA
v_call: TRBV7-2
cdr3_nt: TGTGCCAGCAGCTTAGCGGGACTAGCGGGAGCCGGCACGCAGTATTTT
cdr3_aa: CASSLAGLAGAGTQYF

d_call: TRBD1
cdr3_length: 15
j_call: TRBJ2-2
clone_size: NA
v_call: TRBV18
cdr3_nt: TGTGCCAGCTCATTTCGACAGGGATACACCGGGGAGCTGTTTTTT
cdr3_aa: CASSFRQGYTGELFF

d_call: NA
cdr3_length: 15
j_call: TRBJ1-4
clone_size: NA
v_call: TRBV19
cdr3_nt: TGTGCCAGTAGTTCCCTTGAGTCTACTAATGAAAAACTGTTTTTT
cdr3_aa: CASSSLESTNEKLFF

d_call: TRBD1
cdr3_length: 13
j_call: TRBJ1-1
clone_size: once
v_call: TRBV7-2
cdr3_nt: TGTGCCAGCAGCTTTACAGGGGCCCCACAAGCTTTCTTT
cdr3_aa: CASSFTGAPQAFF

d_call: TRBD2
cdr3_length: 14
j_call: TRBJ2-5
clone_size: few
v_call: TRBV30
cdr3_nt: TGTGCCTGGAGTCCCGGACTAGTCACAGAGACCCAGTACTTC
cdr3_aa: CAWSPGLVTETQYF

d_call: TRBD1
cdr3_length: 15
j_call: TRBJ2-2
clone_size: NA
v_call: TRBV7-3
cdr3_nt: TGTGCCAGCAGCGCCGGGACAGGGGGCACCGGGGAGCTGTTTTTT
cdr3_aa: CASSAGTGGTGELFF

d_call: TRBD1
cdr3_length: 12
j_call: TRBJ2-1
clone_size: many
v_call: TRBV6-6
cdr3_nt: TGTGCCAGCAGCATAGACAGGGGCACAAAGTTCTTC
cdr3_aa: CASSIDRGTKFF

d_call: TRBD1
cdr3_length: 17
j_call: TRBJ2-7
clone_size: NA
v_call: TRBV4-3
cdr3_nt: TGCGCCAGCAGCCAAGATCATTTCGGGACAGAACACTACGAGCAGTACTTC
cdr3_aa: CASSQDHFGTEHYEQYF

d_call: NA
cdr3_length: 15
j_call: TRBJ2-2
clone_size: NA
v_call: TRBV6-6
cdr3_nt: TGTGCCAGCAGTTACCTGCGGATGGACTCCGGGGAGCTGTTTTTT
cdr3_aa: CASSYLRMDSGELFF

d_call: TRBD2
cdr3_length: 15
j_call: TRBJ2-3
clone_size: NA
v_call: TRBV5-4
cdr3_nt: TGTGCCAGCAGCTTGGAGGGAGGGCCTTCTGATACGCAGTATTTT
cdr3_aa: CASSLEGGPSDTQYF

d_call: NA
cdr3_length: 13
j_call: TRBJ1-2
clone_size: NA
v_call: TRBV5-1
cdr3_nt: TGCGCCAGCAGCTTATCCAACAGGGATGGCTACACCTTC
cdr3_aa: CASSLSNRDGYTF

d_call: TRBD2
cdr3_length: 16
j_call: TRBJ2-4
clone_size: NA
v_call: TRBV28
cdr3_nt: TGTGCCAGCAGTTGGGGGGGAGGGCCCGGGAGAAACATTCAGTACTTC
cdr3_aa: CASSWGGGPGRNIQYF

d_call: NA
cdr3_length: 15
j_call: TRBJ2-3
clone_size: NA
v_call: TRBV10-3
cdr3_nt: TGTGCCATCAGGGGGACAATGGGGGCCTCAGATACGCAGTATTTT
cdr3_aa: CAIRGTMGASDTQYF

d_call: NA
cdr3_length: 12
j_call: TRBJ1-1
clone_size: NA
v_call: TRBV30
cdr3_nt: TGTGCCTGGGGGGGTCAACAGGACGAAGCTTTCTTT
cdr3_aa: CAWGGQQDEAFF

d_call: TRBD1
cdr3_length: 17
j_call: TRBJ2-3
clone_size: NA
v_call: TRBV7-9
cdr3_nt: TGTGCCAGCAGCTATTACCCTTTGGACAGGGCCACAGATACGCAGTATTTT
cdr3_aa: CASSYYPLDRATDTQYF

d_call: NA
cdr3_length: 12
j_call: TRBJ1-5
clone_size: NA
v_call: TRBV4-1
cdr3_nt: TGCGCCAGCAGCCAAGAAGCAGGCCCCCAGCATTTT
cdr3_aa: CASSQEAGPQHF

d_call: TRBD2
cdr3_length: 18
j_call: TRBJ2-3
clone_size: once
v_call: TRBV7-3
cdr3_nt: TGTGCCAGCAGCTTAACGGGAGCGGGAGGCTCAAATACAGATACGCAGTATTTT
cdr3_aa: CASSLTGAGGSNTDTQYF

d_call: TRBD2
cdr3_length: 16
j_call: TRBJ2-3
clone_size: NA
v_call: TRBV11-2
cdr3_nt: TGTGCCAGCAGCCCCAGCGGGAGGAGATTGACAGATACGCAGTATTTT
cdr3_aa: CASSPSGRRLTDTQYF

d_call: NA
cdr3_length: 13
j_call: TRBJ2-7
clone_size: NA
v_call: TRBV12-3/TRBV12-4
cdr3_nt: TGTGCCAGCAGTTTATCCGGAGGCTACGAGCAGTACTTC
cdr3_aa: CASSLSGGYEQYF

d_call: NA
cdr3_length: 17
j_call: TRBJ1-4
clone_size: NA
v_call: TRBV5-1
cdr3_nt: TGCGCCAGCAGACTCTCCGGGACAATCACCCCCAATGAAAAACTGTTTTTT
cdr3_aa: CASRLSGTITPNEKLFF

d_call: NA
cdr3_length: 13
j_call: TRBJ1-5
clone_size: once
v_call: TRBV12-3/TRBV12-4
cdr3_nt: TGTGCCAGCAGTCAGGGTCGCAATCAGCCCCAGCATTTT
cdr3_aa: CASSQGRNQPQHF

d_call: NA
cdr3_length: 11
j_call: TRBJ2-7
clone_size: NA
v_call: TRBV20-1
cdr3_nt: TGCAGGGCTAGCTCTGGGCACGAGCAGTACTTC
cdr3_aa: CRASSGHEQYF

d_call: NA
cdr3_length: 14
j_call: TRBJ2-5
clone_size: NA
v_call: TRBV11-2
cdr3_nt: TGTGCCAGCAGAACAGCGGTAGTCAGGGAGACCCAGTACTTC
cdr3_aa: CASRTAVVRETQYF

d_call: NA
cdr3_length: 14
j_call: TRBJ1-4
clone_size: few
v_call: TRBV2
cdr3_nt: TGTGCCAGCAGTGTAGCAGGGAGCCACGAAAAACTGTTTTTT
cdr3_aa: CASSVAGSHEKLFF

d_call: NA
cdr3_length: 13
j_call: TRBJ2-1
clone_size: few
v_call: TRBV27
cdr3_nt: TGTGCCAGTAGCGGAGGCTCCTACAATGAGCAGTTCTTC
cdr3_aa: CASSGGSYNEQFF

d_call: NA
cdr3_length: 12
j_call: TRBJ2-2
clone_size: NA
v_call: TRBV30
cdr3_nt: TGTGCCTTCCCTGGCCCCCCCGGGGAGCTGTTTTTT
cdr3_aa: CAFPGPPGELFF

d_call: TRBD2
cdr3_length: 19
j_call: TRBJ2-1
clone_size: NA
v_call: TRBV15
cdr3_nt: TGTGCCACCAGCAGATCGTCCCTCGCCCTAGCGGGTGGATACAATGAGCAGTTCTTC
cdr3_aa: CATSRSSLALAGGYNEQFF

d_call: NA
cdr3_length: 13
j_call: TRBJ1-1
clone_size: NA
v_call: TRBV7-3
cdr3_nt: TGTGCCAGCAGCTCCGGACAGAGCACTGAAGCTTTCTTT
cdr3_aa: CASSSGQSTEAFF

d_call: NA
cdr3_length: 12
j_call: TRBJ1-5
clone_size: NA
v_call: TRBV29-1
cdr3_nt: TGCAGCGTTAGACAGTCAGATCAGCCCCAGCATTTT
cdr3_aa: CSVRQSDQPQHF

d_call: TRBD1
cdr3_length: 16
j_call: TRBJ1-1
clone_size: few
v_call: TRBV6-1
cdr3_nt: TGTGCCAGCAGTGAATTAACAGGGGAGTTGAACACTGAAGCTTTCTTT
cdr3_aa: CASSELTGELNTEAFF

d_call: NA
cdr3_length: 14
j_call: TRBJ1-5
clone_size: NA
v_call: TRBV5-6
cdr3_nt: TGTGCCAGCAGCTCTACCGAGGGTTATCAGCCCCAGCATTTT
cdr3_aa: CASSSTEGYQPQHF

d_call: TRBD1
cdr3_length: 19
j_call: TRBJ2-2
clone_size: few
v_call: TRBV18
cdr3_nt: TGTGCCAGCTCAGCCGGGACAGGGAACAATCCCTATAACACCGGGGAGCTGTTTTTT
cdr3_aa: CASSAGTGNNPYNTGELFF

d_call: TRBD1
cdr3_length: 14
j_call: TRBJ2-1
clone_size: NA
v_call: TRBV7-9
cdr3_nt: TGTGCCAGCAGCGTACCTCAGGGGGCCCAGGAGCAGTTCTTC
cdr3_aa: CASSVPQGAQEQFF

d_call: TRBD1
cdr3_length: 11
j_call: TRBJ1-1
clone_size: NA
v_call: TRBV20-1
cdr3_nt: TGCAGTGCCGATGCTGGGACAGTGGCTTTCTTT
cdr3_aa: CSADAGTVAFF

d_call: NA
cdr3_length: 16
j_call: TRBJ2-1
clone_size: NA
v_call: TRBV18
cdr3_nt: TGTGCCAGCTCACCGACTTCAGGGCGCTCCTACAATGAGCAGTTCTTC
cdr3_aa: CASSPTSGRSYNEQFF

d_call: TRBD1
cdr3_length: 15
j_call: TRBJ1-2
clone_size: NA
v_call: TRBV28
cdr3_nt: TGTGCCAGCAGTTCCGGGGGGACAGGGTCTGGTGGCTACACCTTC
cdr3_aa: CASSSGGTGSGGYTF

d_call: NA
cdr3_length: 16
j_call: TRBJ2-5
clone_size: NA
v_call: TRBV3-1/TRBV3-2
cdr3_nt: TGTGCCAGCAGCACCAGCCCATCGACAAGTAAGGAGACCCAGTACTTC
cdr3_aa: CASSTSPSTSKETQYF

d_call: NA
cdr3_length: 14
j_call: TRBJ2-1
clone_size: NA
v_call: TRBV5-5
cdr3_nt: TGTGCCAGCAGCTTAACTAAGGAGGTTTTCGAGCAGTTCTTC
cdr3_aa: CASSLTKEVFEQFF

d_call: NA
cdr3_length: 13
j_call: TRBJ2-5
clone_size: NA
v_call: TRBV6-2/TRBV6-3
cdr3_nt: TGTGCCAGCAGTTACAGCAGGCAAGAGACCCAGTACTTC
cdr3_aa: CASSYSRQETQYF

d_call: TRBD1
cdr3_length: 15
j_call: TRBJ1-3
clone_size: NA
v_call: TRBV28
cdr3_nt: TGTGCCAGCAGTCAAAGGACAGGGGCTGGAAACACCATATATTTT
cdr3_aa: CASSQRTGAGNTIYF

d_call: NA
cdr3_length: 13
j_call: TRBJ2-1
clone_size: NA
v_call: TRBV12-5
cdr3_nt: TGTGCTAGTGGTTTGTCCCCGGGGAATGAGCAGTTCTTC
cdr3_aa: CASGLSPGNEQFF

d_call: TRBD1
cdr3_length: 12
j_call: TRBJ2-7
clone_size: few
v_call: TRBV28
cdr3_nt: TGTGCCATCTTGACAGGGAGCAGCGAGCAGTACTTC
cdr3_aa: CAILTGSSEQYF

d_call: TRBD1
cdr3_length: 14
j_call: TRBJ1-2
clone_size: NA
v_call: TRBV5-1
cdr3_nt: TGCGCCAGCAGCTGGGGCGGACAGGGCAGTGGCTACACCTTC
cdr3_aa: CASSWGGQGSGYTF

d_call: TRBD1
cdr3_length: 16
j_call: TRBJ1-4
clone_size: NA
v_call: TRBV5-1
cdr3_nt: TGCGCCAGCAGCTACGACAGGGCCGCAACTAATGAAAAACTGTTTTTT
cdr3_aa: CASSYDRAATNEKLFF

d_call: NA
cdr3_length: 11
j_call: TRBJ1-2
clone_size: NA
v_call: TRBV20-1
cdr3_nt: TGCAGTGTGGGCAGGTCCTATGGCTACACCTTC
cdr3_aa: CSVGRSYGYTF

d_call: TRBD2
cdr3_length: 13
j_call: TRBJ2-5
clone_size: NA
v_call: TRBV6-5
cdr3_nt: TGTGCCAGCAGTTATAGGGAGGGGGAGACCCAGTACTTC
cdr3_aa: CASSYREGETQYF

d_call: TRBD1
cdr3_length: 14
j_call: TRBJ1-2
clone_size: few
v_call: TRBV6-5
cdr3_nt: TGTGCCAGCCGCCGGGACAGCATACACTATGGCTACACCTTC
cdr3_aa: CASRRDSIHYGYTF

d_call: TRBD2
cdr3_length: 16
j_call: TRBJ2-1
clone_size: NA
v_call: TRBV7-2
cdr3_nt: TGTGCCAGCAGCTTATCGGCTAGCGGGAGGGCCACTGAGCAGTTCTTC
cdr3_aa: CASSLSASGRATEQFF

d_call: NA
cdr3_length: 14
j_call: TRBJ2-1
clone_size: NA
v_call: TRBV30
cdr3_nt: TGTGCCTGGGGTGCGAGCGGTCAATTCAATGAGCAGTTCTTC
cdr3_aa: CAWGASGQFNEQFF

d_call: NA
cdr3_length: 12
j_call: TRBJ2-5
clone_size: NA
v_call: TRBV20-1
cdr3_nt: TGCAGTGCTAGTGGAGGGCGGGAGACCCAGTACTTC
cdr3_aa: CSASGGRETQYF

d_call: TRBD2
cdr3_length: 15
j_call: TRBJ2-5
clone_size: NA
v_call: TRBV3-1/TRBV3-2
cdr3_nt: TGTGCCAGCAGCCTTTCCGGGGGGGCTCTGGAGACCCAGTACTTC
cdr3_aa: CASSLSGGALETQYF